Listed below are T cell receptor beta chains from one sample, sequenced in a study of shared clonotypes between healthy human individuals. TCRdb's table, derived via immunoSEQ multiplex PCR, lists solely in-frame clones and lacks some. The repertoire includes about 1 million clones, around 74% of them detected once, and approximately 1.5% sits in the top ten. The sequenced sample was memory CD4+ T cells sorted from blood. Every receptor here comes from a man aged 18 to 30 in good health. The CDR3 runs from the conserved cysteine through the conserved F or W. The D gene is left open where the match is weak. Size values are once, few and many counts, or a class for expanded clones, and some rows have none.

v_call,d_call,j_call,clone_size,cdr3_nt,cdr3_aa
TRBV11-2,-,TRBJ2-5,-,TGTGCCAGCAGCTTAGGTTCTGGTCAAGAGACCCAGTACTTC,CASSLGSGQETQYF
TRBV30,-,TRBJ2-1,-,TGTGCCTGGAGTCCCAAAGGCCGACTAGTAGGTGAGCAGTTCTTC,CAWSPKGRLVGEQFF
TRBV30,-,TRBJ1-5,-,TGTGCCTGGGAGACTCAACAGGGCCAGCCCCAGCATTTT,CAWETQQGQPQHF
TRBV27,-,TRBJ1-2,few,TGTGCCAGCGCTTGGACTGGACCTAACTATGGCTACACCTTC,CASAWTGPNYGYTF
TRBV30,TRBD2,TRBJ2-3,-,TGTGCCTGGAGTGGCTCGGGAGGGCCGGGGTCGCAGTATTTT,CAWSGSGGPGSQYF
TRBV28,TRBD1,TRBJ1-1,-,TGTGCCAGCAGTGACAGGGGGCGCGGGGCTTTCTTT,CASSDRGRGAFF
TRBV2,-,TRBJ1-2,-,TGTGCCAGCAGTGCGGTTGGAGGTGGGAAATTCGGGGGCTACACCTTC,CASSAVGGGKFGGYTF
TRBV5-1,TRBD1,TRBJ1-5,once,TGCGCCAGCAGCTCCGGGACAGGGAATCAGCCCCAGCATTTT,CASSSGTGNQPQHF
TRBV7-2,TRBD2,TRBJ2-2,-,TGTGCCAGCAGCACACTAGCGGGGGCCTACACCGGGGAGCTGTTTTTT,CASSTLAGAYTGELFF
TRBV6-5,TRBD2,TRBJ2-7,-,TGTGCCAGCAGTTCGACTAGCGGGGGCTACGAGCAGTACTTC,CASSSTSGGYEQYF
TRBV9,TRBD1,TRBJ1-6,-,TGTGCCAGCAGCGTAATCCCGGACAGGTTTAATTCACCCCTCCACTTT,CASSVIPDRFNSPLHF
TRBV2,TRBD2,TRBJ2-1,-,TGTGCCAGTTCTTTCCAGAGGCTAGCGGGGACCTCCTACAATGAGCAGTTCTTC,CASSFQRLAGTSYNEQFF
TRBV2,-,TRBJ2-5,-,TGTGCCAGCAGAAACCTTGGACGGAGTGGAGAGACCCAGTACTTC,CASRNLGRSGETQYF
TRBV4-1,-,TRBJ2-2,few,TGCGCCAGCAGCGGACAAATTAACACCGGGGAGCTGTTTTTT,CASSGQINTGELFF
TRBV7-6,TRBD1,TRBJ1-2,-,TGTGCCAGCAGCTTAGGAGGGGGACAGGACTATGGCTACACCTTC,CASSLGGGQDYGYTF
TRBV29-1,-,TRBJ1-4,-,TGCAGCGTGACCACAGGGTCTACTGAAAAACTGTTTTTT,CSVTTGSTEKLFF
TRBV2,-,TRBJ1-1,few,TGTGCCAGCAGTGAAGGGCCGCTCGACACTGAAGCTTTCTTT,CASSEGPLDTEAFF
TRBV9,TRBD2,TRBJ2-3,-,TGTGCCAGCAGCTCCGAAAGTCTCGCGGGGGGCCGCATAGATACGCAGTATTTT,CASSSESLAGGRIDTQYF
TRBV9,-,TRBJ1-1,-,TGTGCCAGCAGCGTAGCTCGTGGGGGCGCCGCCCAAGCTTTCTTT,CASSVARGGAAQAFF
TRBV28,TRBD1,TRBJ1-2,-,TGTGCCAGCAGTTTGACCGGGACAGGGTATGGCTACACCTTC,CASSLTGTGYGYTF
TRBV10-3,TRBD2,TRBJ2-1,-,TGTGCCATCAGTAATAGCGGGGGTGCCAACAATGAGCAGTTCTTC,CAISNSGGANNEQFF
TRBV7-9,-,TRBJ2-6,-,TGTGCCAGCAGCTTTCCCCAGTTCTCTGGGGCCAACGTCCTGACTTTC,CASSFPQFSGANVLTF
TRBV5-1,TRBD1,TRBJ1-4,-,TGCGCCAGCAGCTTGGAAAACAGGGGGAATGAAAAACTGTTTTTT,CASSLENRGNEKLFF
TRBV7-2,TRBD2,TRBJ2-7,-,TGTGCCAGCAGACGGAGCGGGAGCAGCTACGAGCAGTACTTC,CASRRSGSSYEQYF
TRBV4-1,-,TRBJ2-6,-,TGCGCCAGCAGCCCTCGGGACACCGGATCCTCTGGGGCCAACGTCCTGACTTTC,CASSPRDTGSSGANVLTF
TRBV10-3,-,TRBJ2-3,-,TGTGCCATCAGTGGCTATACAGATACGCAGTATTTT,CAISGYTDTQYF
TRBV5-8,TRBD2,TRBJ2-2,few,TGTGCCAGCAGCCTGGGACTAGCGGGGACCGGGGAGCTGTTTTTT,CASSLGLAGTGELFF
TRBV19,-,TRBJ2-7,-,TGTGCCAGTAGTACGCGACAGGCCTGGAACGAGCAGTACTTC,CASSTRQAWNEQYF
TRBV4-3,-,TRBJ2-3,-,TGCGCCAGCAGCCAGAGACTAGGGGGGTACACAGATACGCAGTATTTT,CASSQRLGGYTDTQYF
TRBV7-9,-,TRBJ2-2,many,TGTGCCAGCAGCTTATCGGGGGCGGGCACCGGGGAGCTGTTTTTT,CASSLSGAGTGELFF
TRBV6-5,-,TRBJ2-2,-,TGTGCCAGCAGTTACAAGGAGTACACCGGGGAGCTGTTTTTT,CASSYKEYTGELFF
TRBV11-2,-,TRBJ1-3,-,TGTGCCAGCAGCTTGGGGTTTGCGTCAAACACCATATATTTT,CASSLGFASNTIYF
TRBV5-6,-,TRBJ1-6,-,TGTGCCAGCAGTCTGACCGGGAATTCACCCCTCCACTTT,CASSLTGNSPLHF
TRBV5-8,-,TRBJ1-1,-,TGTGCCAGCAGCTCTAACTGGGACAAAAAGGGAGCTTTCTTT,CASSSNWDKKGAFF
TRBV19,TRBD2,TRBJ2-3,-,TGTGCCAGTAGTCTCCGACTAGCGGGGGGGATAGATACGCAGTATTTT,CASSLRLAGGIDTQYF
TRBV28,-,TRBJ1-1,-,TGTGCCAGCAGACAACCCCCCGGATCTGCCCCCCGGAACACTGAAGCTTTCTTT,CASRQPPGSAPRNTEAFF
TRBV7-2,-,TRBJ1-5,-,TGTGCCAGCAGCTTAGTACAGACCAATCAGCCCCAGCATTTT,CASSLVQTNQPQHF
TRBV20-1,-,TRBJ1-1,once,TGCAGTGCTAATCAGAACACTGAAGCTTTCTTT,CSANQNTEAFF
TRBV21-1,-,TRBJ1-1,-,TGTGCATCAAAGGGGGGCAGGATGAACACTGAAGCTTTCTTT,CASKGGRMNTEAFF
TRBV19,TRBD1,TRBJ2-1,once,TGTGCCAGTAGTTACACGACAGGGGGTTACAATGAGCAGTTCTTC,CASSYTTGGYNEQFF
TRBV30,-,TRBJ1-2,many,TGTGCCTGGCAGATCGGGAGTAGCTACACCTTC,CAWQIGSSYTF
TRBV5-4,-,TRBJ1-1,-,TGTGCCAGCAGCTTGAAGGGGGGAAGTCGTGAAGCTTTCTTT,CASSLKGGSREAFF
TRBV5-1,-,TRBJ1-1,-,TGCGCCAGCAGCTCCACCCTAACGAAGAACACTGAAGCTTTCTTT,CASSSTLTKNTEAFF
TRBV2,TRBD1,TRBJ1-5,-,TGTGCCAGCAGGGGACAGGCCCCGGGGTTTCAGCCCCAGCATTTT,CASRGQAPGFQPQHF
TRBV19,TRBD1,TRBJ1-3,few,TGTGCCAGTAGGTTACAGGGGACCGGAAACACCATATATTTT,CASRLQGTGNTIYF
TRBV5-1,-,TRBJ1-1,-,TGCGCCAGCAGCTCTGGGATGGGGAACACTGAAGCTTTCTTT,CASSSGMGNTEAFF
TRBV27,-,TRBJ1-5,-,-,CASSFFGQGFDNQPQHF
TRBV4-1,-,TRBJ1-2,-,TGCGCCAGCAGCCAAGATCAAGGGGCTAACTATGGCTACACCTTC,CASSQDQGANYGYTF
TRBV7-9,-,TRBJ1-6,-,TGTGCCAGCAGCTTAGGAGGGAGCGGGGGCGTGGATAATTCACCCCTCCACTTT,CASSLGGSGGVDNSPLHF
TRBV28,-,TRBJ2-7,-,TGTGCCAGCAGTTTAGTGACACTCCCCCTCGAGCAGTACTTC,CASSLVTLPLEQYF